These T cell receptor beta chains were read from a single sample in a study of shared clonotypes between healthy human individuals. Repertoires were generated with immunoSEQ multiplex PCR, while TCRdb's copy carries only in-frame clones and drops some. Found here are some 2.1 million clones, approximately 94% of them singletons; the top ten hold roughly 1.1%. Sequencing input: naive CD8+ T cells sorted from blood. These TCRs come from a man between 18 and 29 years old in good health. The CDR3 runs from the conserved cysteine through the conserved F or W. A D gene is named only where the DNA matches it firmly. Where a row states a size, it is once, few, many or the class of an expanded clone; other rows omit it.

TRBV6-1	TRBJ1-2	.	once	TGTGCCAGCAGTGAGAGGGACTCCCCCCGCGATTACACCTTC	CASSERDSPRDYTF
TRBV19	TRBJ2-1	.	.	TGTGCCAGTAGTATAGTGGGGCCTGGGAAAATCGCCTACAATGAGCAGTTCTTC	CASSIVGPGKIAYNEQFF
TRBV6-1	TRBJ2-3	.	once	TGTGCCAGCAGTGCGGACCCGAGGGGGGCAGATACGCAGTATTTT	CASSADPRGADTQYF
TRBV29-1	TRBJ2-3	.	.	TGCAGCGTTCACGGACAGGGAGGGAGCAAGGCAGATACGCAGTATTTT	CSVHGQGGSKADTQYF
TRBV7-9	TRBJ2-6	.	.	TGTGCCAGCAGCTTATACCCAGGGGCCTCCTCTGGGGCCAACGTCCTGACTTTC	CASSLYPGASSGANVLTF
TRBV27	TRBJ2-5	.	once	TGTGCCAGCAGTTCTCTCCAGGGGGGGGAGACCCAGTACTTC	CASSSLQGGETQYF
TRBV10-2	TRBJ2-1	.	.	TGCGCCAGCAGTGAGGTCAATGAGCAGTTCTTC	CASSEVNEQFF
TRBV6-5	TRBJ2-7	TRBD1	.	TGTGCCAGCAGCCCCGGGACAGGGGCACCCTACGAGCAGTACTTC	CASSPGTGAPYEQYF
TRBV2	TRBJ1-2	.	.	TGTGCCAGCAGCTCGACACTGGACAGCCATGGCTACACCTTC	CASSSTLDSHGYTF
TRBV4-1	TRBJ2-2	TRBD2	.	TGCGCCAGCAGCCCTGTGGCGGGGGCCGGGGAGCTGTTTTTT	CASSPVAGAGELFF
TRBV4-1	TRBJ2-2	TRBD1	.	TGCGCCAGCAGCCATTCGGGACAGGGGGCGACGGACGGGGAGCTGTTTTTT	CASSHSGQGATDGELFF
TRBV29-1	TRBJ2-2	.	.	TGCAGCGTTGAAACGGAGGGCTTCGGGGAGCTGTTTTTT	CSVETEGFGELFF
TRBV11-2	TRBJ2-7	.	.	TGTGCCAGCAGCTTAATTATAGGTCGTAAGAGCGAGCAGTACTTC	CASSLIIGRKSEQYF
TRBV5-6	TRBJ1-5	.	.	TGTGCCAGCAGCGCTGGCAGGGGAGGATACCAGCCCCAGCATTTT	CASSAGRGGYQPQHF
TRBV28	TRBJ2-7	TRBD1	.	TGTGCCAGCAGTACCGGGACAGAAAGCTCCTACGAGCAGTACTTC	CASSTGTESSYEQYF
TRBV7-9	TRBJ2-7	.	.	TGTGCCAGCAGCGCCGGACAGTCCTACGAGCAGTACTTC	CASSAGQSYEQYF
TRBV27	TRBJ1-5	.	.	TGTGCCAGCAGCCCCCAGTCGTATAGCAATCAGCCCCAGCATTTT	CASSPQSYSNQPQHF
TRBV30	TRBJ2-1	.	once	TGTGCCTGGACAGGTGTCTTAAATGAGCAGTTCTTC	CAWTGVLNEQFF
TRBV29-1	TRBJ2-1	.	.	TGCAGCGTTGAAGGTCTGGAGGGGCCTAGCTCCTACAATGAGCAGTTCTTC	CSVEGLEGPSSYNEQFF
TRBV29-1	TRBJ1-1	TRBD1	.	TGCAGCGTTGGAGGGACAGGGTCCATGAACACTGAAGCTTTCTTT	CSVGGTGSMNTEAFF
TRBV10-2	TRBJ2-7	.	.	TGCGCCAGCACCCATGGGAACGGGGCCTCCTACGAGCAGTACTTC	CASTHGNGASYEQYF
TRBV30	TRBJ2-7	.	.	TGTGCCTGGAGTATGGGGGTCTCCTACGAGCAGTACTTC	CAWSMGVSYEQYF
TRBV6-1	TRBJ1-1	TRBD1	.	TGTGCCAGCAGTGCCCCCGGGACAGGGGCTGCTGAAGCTTTCTTT	CASSAPGTGAAEAFF
TRBV5-4	TRBJ2-7	TRBD1	.	TGTGCCAGCAGCCTACCGGGACAGGGACAATACGAGCAGTACTTC	CASSLPGQGQYEQYF
TRBV4-3	TRBJ2-2	TRBD2	once	TGCGCCAGCAGCCAACCTTTTAGCGGGGCGAACACCGGGGAGCTGTTTTTT	CASSQPFSGANTGELFF
TRBV5-1	TRBJ2-3	TRBD2	.	TGCGCCAGCAGCTTGGTATTGTGGAGCGGGAGTACAGATACGCAGTATTTT	CASSLVLWSGSTDTQYF
TRBV9	TRBJ2-1	.	.	TGTGCCAGCAGCGTCAGTGGGGGCAATGAGCAGTTCTTC	CASSVSGGNEQFF
TRBV11-2	TRBJ2-1	TRBD1	.	TGTGCCAGCATGGGCGGACAGGGGAACCCCAAGAGGAATGAGCAGTTCTTC	CASMGGQGNPKRNEQFF
TRBV4-1	TRBJ2-7	.	.	TGCGCCAGCAGCCAAGCTTTGGGGAGCTCCTACGAGCAGTACTTC	CASSQALGSSYEQYF
TRBV28	TRBJ2-1	.	.	TGTGCCAGCAGTTTATTAATCGCTTTAGGGGAGCAGTTCTTC	CASSLLIALGEQFF